Below are 32 T cell receptor beta chains sequenced from a single sample in a study of blood T cell repertoires in COVID-19. This table comes from immunoSEQ multiplex PCR, and its TCRdb copy is limited to in-frame clones, with some not included. This table has roughly 250,000 clones, roughly 83% appearing once. The specimen was peripheral blood. The receptor source for this set is a woman older than 75 with acute or convalescent COVID-19.

The chain uses TRBV5-1 and TRBJ2-5; the match to TRBD1 covers 8 bases. Germline V lookup: CDR1 SGHRS, CDR2 YFSETQ. The ends lost 4 bases at V and 5 bases at J; junction bases unmatched: 7. CDR3 size: 14 residues. The CDR3 bases are TGCGCCAGCAGCCCCTCAGGGGGCCAGGAGACCCAGTACTTC. Residues: CASSPSGGQETQYF. Filled out from reference TRBV5-1 and TRBJ2-5, the complete variable domain reads KAGVTQTPRYLIKTRGQQVTLSCSPISGHRSVSWYQQTPGQGLQFLFEYFSETQRNKGNFPGRFSGRQFSNSRSEMNVSTLELGDSALYLCASSPSGGQETQYFGPGTRLLVL.

The chain employs TRBV5-1 and TRBJ2-2; tentatively, D is TRBD1 (6 bases). CDR3 length: 15 amino acids. V was shortened by 2 bases and J by 2 bases, with 10 bases between the two germline ends. The germline CDR1 and CDR2 sequences are SGHRS and YFSETQ. This CDR3 is CASSFRTANTGELFF. In DNA, the CDR3 is TGCGCCAGCAGCTTTCGGACAGCTAACACCGGGGAGCTGTTTTTT.

The chain is built from TRBV29-1 and TRBJ2-3, with TRBD1 matching 9 bases. The CDR3 runs to 20 residues. V dropped 6 bases and J dropped 0; count of bases not matched to a gene: 22. Per germline, CDR1 SQVTM and CDR2 ANQGSEA. The DNA for the CDR3 is TGCAGCGTCAGCCTACATGACAGGGGGGCCCCCTTGACTAGCACAGATACGCAGTATTTT. Encoded protein: CSVSLHDRGAPLTSTDTQYF.

The rearrangement uses TRBV6-5 and TRBJ2-3; possible D gene TRBD1, 5 bases. This CDR3 comprises 13 residues. The germline gives CDR1 MNHEY, CDR2 SVGAGI. The V and J ends lost 6 bases and 3 bases respectively, with 10 bases between them. CDR3 coding DNA: TGTGCCAGCAGAGGAAGGACAACAGATACGCAGTATTTT. It encodes CASRGRTTDTQYF.

This clone was seen only once. This chain links TRBV7-6 with TRBJ1-1, with 9 bases fitting TRBD1. The germline CDR1 and CDR2 sequences are SGHVS and FNYEAQ. The CDR3 has 15 amino acids. With 3 bases clipped from V and 3 bases from J, the junction kept 5 bases outside the gene matches. The CDR3 is CASSLLQGADTEAFF. The CDR3 DNA reads as TGTGCCAGCAGCTTGCTACAGGGGGCTGACACTGAAGCTTTCTTT.

The genes are TRBV5-4 and TRBJ1-2, with TRBD1 identical over 9 bases. Germline V gene sequence: CDR1 SGHNT, CDR2 YYREEE (reference sequence). The CDR3 has 13 amino acids. Trimming removed 4 bases from V and 11 bases from J; junction bases left unmatched: 9. This CDR3 reads CASSIAGTGQYTF. The CDR3, as DNA: TGTGCCAGCAGCATCGCCGGGACAGGGCAATACACCTTC. Looking up the rest from reference TRBV5-4 and TRBJ1-2 gives the full variable domain: ETGVTQSPTHLIKTRGQQVTLRCSSQSGHNTVSWYQQALGQGPQFIFQYYREEENGRGNFPPRFSGLQFPNYSSELNVNALELDDSALYLCASSIAGTGQYTFGSGTRLTVV.

The J gene is TRBJ1-6, the V gene TRBV12-3 or TRBV12-4; no clear D gene. The ends were cut back, 3 bases at V and 6 bases at J, with 6 bases in the middle. CDR3 length: 13 residues. CDR3 sequence reads: CASSFGVNSPLHF. The CDR3 bases are TGTGCCAGCAGTTTCGGTGTTAATTCACCCCTCCACTTT.

The chain joins TRBV3-1 (or the pseudogene TRBV3-2) to TRBJ2-5, with D tentatively TRBD1 (6 bases). The V gene's germline CDR1 is LGHDT and CDR2 YNNKEL (reference sequence). This CDR3 comprises 14 residues. V was cut by 4 bases and J by 1 base, with 10 bases left in between. Here the CDR3 DNA reads TGTGCCAGCAGCCCGGCAGGGGCCCAAGAGACCCAGTACTTC. Protein sequence: CASSPAGAQETQYF.

The chain carries TRBV5-4 and TRBJ1-4; D may be TRBD1 (6 bases). The CDR3 has 13 residues. Germline CDR1 SGHNT, CDR2 YYREEE (reference sequence). Trimming cost V 7 bases and J 7 bases, with 14 bases left between them. DNA for the CDR3: TGTGCCAGCGGGGGGGCTTCGGGTGAAAAACTGTTTTTT. Its protein product is CASGGASGEKLFF.

The V gene is TRBV11-2, the J gene TRBJ1-6, with unresolved D. V was pared by 5 bases and J by 7 bases, with 9 bases between. From germline, CDR1 is SGHAT and CDR2 FQNNGV. There are 13 residues in the CDR3. CDR3 residues: CASSPVRNSPLHF. The CDR3 DNA is TGTGCCAGCAGCCCCGTTCGGAATTCACCCCTCCACTTT.

J is TRBJ1-1 and V is TRBV6-6; a weak D match, TRBD1 (5 bases). The germline gives CDR1 MNHNY, CDR2 SVGAGI (reference sequence). V shed 2 bases and J shed 1 base, with 8 bases lying between them. The CDR3 is 14 amino acids. Here the CDR3 reads CASSYTGGNTEAFF. In nucleotides, the CDR3 is TGTGCCAGCAGTTACACGGGGGGGAACACTGAAGCTTTCTTT.

The chain joins TRBV5-8 to TRBJ2-4; TRBD2 matches at 10 bases. CDR1 SGHTS and CDR2 YDEGEE come from the germline V gene. Trimming removed 0 bases from V and 6 bases from J; junction bases left unmatched: 3. CDR3 size: 15 residues. CDR3: CASSLAGLAVNIQYF. The CDR3 nucleotides are TGTGCCAGCAGCTTGGCCGGACTAGCGGTAAACATTCAGTACTTC.

The chain is built from TRBV30 and TRBJ2-7; D is possibly TRBD2 (5 bases). Germline CDR1 and CDR2: GTSNPN and SVGIG (reference sequence). The CDR3 length is 13 residues. Trimming removed 0 bases from V and 2 bases from J, with 8 bases in between. This chain's CDR3 is CAWSVRGPYEQYF. CDR3 bases: TGTGCCTGGAGTGTACGCGGGCCCTACGAGCAGTACTTC.

The V and J genes are TRBV3-1 (or the pseudogene TRBV3-2) and TRBJ1-1; D call uncertain. Per germline, CDR1 LGHDT and CDR2 YNNKEL (reference sequence). There are 11 residues in the CDR3. Trimming cost V 6 bases and J 10 bases, with 12 bases left between them. CDR3 sequence reads: CASSPGGRAFF. DNA for the CDR3: TGTGCCAGCAGTCCAGGAGGGCGAGCTTTCTTT.

This rearrangement joins TRBV5-4 to TRBJ1-1; 7 bases map to TRBD1. The CDR3 contains 15 residues. Trimming took 2 bases from V and 5 from J; bases not matched to a gene: 9. CDR1 and CDR2 from the germline V gene are SGHNT and YYREEE (reference sequence). The CDR3 loop reads CASSFQEGASTEAFF. The CDR3 DNA reads TGTGCCAGCAGCTTCCAGGAGGGGGCAAGTACTGAAGCTTTCTTT.

The chain is built from TRBV7-9 and TRBJ1-2; 12 bases align to TRBD1. The CDR3 spans 18 residues. Germline CDR1 reads SEHNR; CDR2 reads FQNEAQ (reference sequence). The V and J ends lost 5 bases and 4 bases, in that order; junction bases with no gene match: 14. CDR3 residues: CASSNPPRGTGGLYGYTF. DNA of the CDR3: TGTGCCAGCAGCAACCCCCCGAGGGGGACAGGGGGCCTCTATGGCTACACCTTC.

The rearrangement links TRBV19 to TRBJ1-1, with unresolved D. CDR1 is LNHDA and CDR2 is SQIVND in the germline V gene (reference sequence). V lost 3 bases and J lost 5, with 13 bases in between. The CDR3 runs 14 residues. The CDR3 DNA sequence: TGTGCCAGTAGTATTGGCCTTTCGAGGACTGAAGCTTTCTTT. It yields the protein CASSIGLSRTEAFF.

This clone appeared once. The chain carries TRBV29-1 and TRBJ2-4; TRBD1 might be the D (5 bases). In germline, CDR1 is SQVTM, CDR2 ANQGSEA. This CDR3 comprises 15 residues. The germline V and J ends were trimmed by 3 bases and 1 base, with 13 bases remaining between them. In DNA form, the CDR3 reads TGCAGCGTTGAGGGGCATTTTAACGCCAAAAACATTCAGTACTTC. It yields the protein CSVEGHFNAKNIQYF.

The V and J genes are TRBV19 and TRBJ2-3; 9 bases line up with TRBD1. Trimming cost V 5 bases and J 1 base; bases outside gene matches: 4. The CDR3 is made up of 15 amino acids. Per germline, CDR1 LNHDA and CDR2 SQIVND (reference sequence). CDR3 DNA sequence: TGTGCCAGTAGTCCCTGGACAGGGGGCACAGATACGCAGTATTTT. Its protein is CASSPWTGGTDTQYF.

The rearrangement joins TRBV6-1 to TRBJ2-7; D possibly corresponds to TRBD2 (5 bases). Germline V gene lookup returns CDR1 MNHNS and CDR2 SASEGT. This CDR3 is built from 15 residues. The V gene lost 1 base and the J gene lost 4 bases, with 14 bases spanning the gap. CDR3 in amino acids: CASSEGLATTYEQYF. As DNA, the CDR3 is TGTGCCAGCAGTGAAGGGCTAGCTACGACTTACGAGCAGTACTTC.

The rearrangement uses TRBV6-5 and TRBJ2-7; 9 bases map to TRBD1. There are 11 residues in the CDR3. Germline trimming cut 8 bases from V and 6 bases from J; bases unmatched to any gene: 2. The V gene's germline CDR1 is MNHEY and CDR2 SVGAGI. For the CDR3, the DNA is TGTGCCAGCCGGGACAGGGTCGAGCAGTACTTC. It translates to CASRDRVEQYF.

V is TRBV18 and J is TRBJ2-7, with a tentative D call TRBD2 (5 bases). This CDR3 region has 13 residues. Germline V CDR1 and CDR2: KGHSH, LQKENI. Trimming took off 5 bases at V and 6 bases at J, with 14 bases between the two ends. The CDR3 DNA sequence: TGTGCCAGCTCAGGGCTCCTACGGGGCGAGCAGTACTTC. It yields the protein CASSGLLRGEQYF.

Many counts were recorded for this clone. The gene calls are TRBV28 and TRBJ2-3; D call uncertain. The V end lost 2 bases, the J end lost 2 bases, and 8 bases lay between the germline ends. The length of the CDR3 is 14 residues. The germline gives CDR1 MDHEN, CDR2 SYDVKM. CDR3 bases: TGTGCCAGCAGTTTAGTCAGGTACACAGATACGCAGTATTTT. Amino acid sequence: CASSLVRYTDTQYF.

The chain employs TRBV4-1 and TRBJ1-4; TRBD1 is a possible D gene (6 bases). With 8 bases removed from V and 2 bases from J, the gap between germline ends came to 15 bases. The CDR3 loop spans 15 amino acids. Germline-derived CDR1 and CDR2 are MGHRA and YSYEKL. The CDR3 region is CASGPTGTTNEKLFF. The DNA of the CDR3 is TGCGCCAGCGGCCCAACAGGGACGACTAATGAAAAACTGTTTTTT.

This clone appeared a single time. CDR3 loop: CASSLDRWDEKLFF. CDR3 DNA: TGTGCCAGCAGCCTTGACAGGTGGGATGAAAAACTGTTTTTT. The V gene is TRBV5-4, the J gene TRBJ1-4, with D tentatively TRBD1 (6 bases). Looked up from germline, CDR1 is SGHNT and CDR2 is YYREEE (reference sequence). The CDR3 length is 14 residues. V lost 4 bases and J lost 6, with 13 bases in between. The full variable domain, completed using reference TRBV5-4 and TRBJ1-4, is ETGVTQSPTHLIKTRGQQVTLRCSSQSGHNTVSWYQQALGQGPQFIFQYYREEENGRGNFPPRFSGLQFPNYSSELNVNALELDDSALYLCASSLDRWDEKLFFGSGTQLSVL.

The rearrangement uses TRBV2 and TRBJ1-4, with 8 bases identical to TRBD1. The V gene's germline CDR1 is SNHLY and CDR2 FYNNEI. V shed 3 bases, J shed 8 bases, and the junction held 5 bases outside the gene matches. The CDR3 has 14 residues. CDR3 sequence: CASSDGNRGEKLFF. CDR3 sequence (DNA): TGTGCCAGCAGTGATGGGAACAGGGGGGAAAAACTGTTTTTT.

This chain uses TRBV2 with TRBJ1-1; TRBD1 matches 7 bases. The J segment lost 4 bases and the V segment lost 5 bases, leaving 7 bases of the junction unmatched. This CDR3 has 14 residues. Germline CDR1 and CDR2: SNHLY and FYNNEI. The CDR3 sequence: CASSRETGATEAFF. Written as DNA, the CDR3 is TGTGCCAGCAGTAGGGAAACAGGGGCCACTGAAGCTTTCTTT.

The genes are TRBV7-2 and TRBJ1-5; 8 nucleotides align to TRBD1. Germline lookup yields CDR1 SGHTA and CDR2 FQGNSA. CDR3 length: 15 amino acids. Trimming took 5 bases from V and 4 from J; bases not matched to a gene: 7. CDR3 sequence (DNA): TGTGCCAGCAGCCAAGGACAGGGCACGAATCAGCCCCAGCATTTT. Its protein product is CASSQGQGTNQPQHF.

The chain has TRBV27 and TRBJ2-3; 7 nucleotides match TRBD1. V lost 7 bases, J lost 4 bases, and 5 bases stayed unmatched. CDR3 length: 13 residues. Germline V gene sequence: CDR1 MNHEY, CDR2 SMNVEV (reference sequence). CDR3 sequence reads: CASNPQGADTQYF. For the CDR3, the DNA is TGTGCCAGCAACCCCCAGGGGGCAGATACGCAGTATTTT.

The chain employs TRBV5-1 and TRBJ2-1, with D perhaps matching TRBD2 (7 bases). The CDR3 is made up of 16 amino acids. Germline V lookup: CDR1 SGHRS, CDR2 YFSETQ. V was shortened by 1 base and J by 1 base, with 12 bases between the two germline ends. CDR3 in DNA: TGCGCCAGCAGCTTGTCCGGGGGGCAATCCTACAATGAGCAGTTCTTC. Its protein product is CASSLSGGQSYNEQFF.

V gene TRBV19 combines with J gene TRBJ1-4; possibly TRBD1 for D (6 bases). V lost 7 bases to trimming and J lost 7 bases, with 10 bases between them. The CDR3 has 12 residues. Germline V CDR1 and CDR2: LNHDA, SQIVND (reference sequence). The CDR3 here is CASTGGAEKLFF. DNA of the CDR3: TGTGCCAGTACCGGGGGGGCTGAAAAACTGTTTTTT.

The chain links TRBV6-6 to TRBJ2-1, with TRBD2 matching over 10 bases. The CDR3 has 14 amino acids. Losses at the gene ends were 4 bases for V and 6 bases for J; bases not matched to a gene: 3. Germline V lookup: CDR1 MNHNY, CDR2 SVGAGI (reference sequence). The CDR3 region is CASSSSGGANEQFF. DNA of the CDR3: TGTGCCAGCAGTTCCAGCGGGGGGGCCAATGAGCAGTTCTTC.